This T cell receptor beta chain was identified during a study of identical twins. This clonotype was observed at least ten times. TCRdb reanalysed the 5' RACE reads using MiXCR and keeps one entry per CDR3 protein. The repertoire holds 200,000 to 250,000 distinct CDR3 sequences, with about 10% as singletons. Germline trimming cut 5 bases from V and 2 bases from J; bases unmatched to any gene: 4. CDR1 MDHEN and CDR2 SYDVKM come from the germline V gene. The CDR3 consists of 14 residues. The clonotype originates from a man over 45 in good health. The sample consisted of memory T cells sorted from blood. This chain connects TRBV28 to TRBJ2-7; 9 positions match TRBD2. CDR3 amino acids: CASSPSGNTYEQYF. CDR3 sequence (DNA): TGTGCCAGCAGTCCTAGCGGGAACACCTACGAGCAGTACTTC. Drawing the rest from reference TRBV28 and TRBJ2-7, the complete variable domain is DVKVTQSSRYLVKRTGEKVFLECVQDMDHENMFWYRQDPGLGLRLIYFSYDVKMKEKGDIPEGYSVSREKKERFSLILESASTNQTSMYLCASSPSGNTYEQYFGPGTRLTVT.